One sample yielded the 3 T cell receptor beta chains listed below, sequenced in a study of tumor and adjacent non-tumor tissue in lung cancer. No cell sorting was done before RNA was extracted from the tissue. The library came from three nested PCR rounds adapted from ARM-PCR protocols. TCRdb redid the calling of the multiplex PCR reads with MiXCR, one entry per CDR3 protein. The sample has 120,000 to 150,000 distinct CDR3 sequences, approximately 66% seen once. The specimen was lung tumor tissue. Receptors originate from a man aged 55 to 69 with small cell lung cancer.

This clonotype was seen just once. A much larger clone is a single base away; this may be a read error. The J gene is TRBJ2-5, the V gene TRBV20-1, with D perhaps matching TRBD1 (6 bases). CDR3 length: 13 residues. Germline-derived CDR1 and CDR2 are DFQATT and SNEGSKA (reference sequence). CDR3 loop: CIAYQGIGETQYF. The DNA of the CDR3 is TGCATTGCTTACCAGGGGATCGGGGAGACCCAGTACTTC.

By sample fraction, this clonotype is medium-sized. Written as DNA, the CDR3 is TGCAGCGTTGAAGATCTCGGACGGAGCACAGATACGCAGTATTTT. Translated: CSVEDLGRSTDTQYF. This chain connects TRBV29-1 to TRBJ2-3; D remains ambiguous. Germline CDR1 reads SQVTM; CDR2 reads ANQGSEA. V was clipped by 0 bases and J by 0 bases, with 10 bases between them. The CDR3 contains 15 residues.

The chain carries TRBV6-5 and TRBJ1-6; D gene unclear. The V end lost 0 bases, the J end lost 1 base, and 13 bases lay between the germline ends. Germline V CDR1 and CDR2: MNHEY, SVGAGI. This CDR3 has 18 residues. As DNA, the CDR3 is TGTGCCAGCAGTTACTCTGGATACCGAAGTTCCTATAATTCACCCCTCCACTTT. This translates into CASSYSGYRSSYNSPLHF.